A selection of T cell receptor beta chains follows, all from one sample in a study of cytomegalovirus exposure and HLA in healthy donors. Method: immunoSEQ multiplex PCR; TCRdb's copy keeps in-frame clones and lacks some. The table includes about 230,000 clones, around 80% detected once. The sequenced sample consisted of PBMCs. The receptor source for this set is a woman aged 60-70 years in good health and CMV-seropositive. Both conserved end residues are part of each CDR3. Each record gives: J gene, clone size, D gene, V gene, CDR3 length, CDR3 DNA, CDR3 protein. A D gene is named only where the DNA matches it firmly. Expanded clones are given a class, and other clones once, few, many or no size at all.

TRBJ2-7 | NA | TRBD1 | TRBV19 | 15 | TGTGCCAGTAGTAGACAGGGGGCCAGCTCCTACGAGCAGTACTTC | CASSRQGASSYEQYF
TRBJ2-7 | NA | NA | TRBV6-6 | 15 | TGTGCCAGCAGTTACGGGGGGACAGCCCGCTACGAGCAGTACTTC | CASSYGGTARYEQYF
TRBJ2-1 | NA | TRBD2 | TRBV18 | 15 | TGTGCCAGCTCACCCCCTAGCGGGGGATACAATGAGCAGTTCTTC | CASSPPSGGYNEQFF
TRBJ2-5 | NA | NA | TRBV2 | 10 | TGTGCCAGCAGTGGGGTAGCGCAGTACTTC | CASSGVAQYF
TRBJ1-2 | NA | NA | TRBV7-8 | 12 | TGTGCCAGCAGCCCAGGGGCCTATGGCTACACCTTC | CASSPGAYGYTF
TRBJ2-5 | NA | TRBD2 | TRBV30 | 15 | TGTGCCTGGAGTGTTGGCGGGAGGGCCTCAGAGACCCAGTACTTC | CAWSVGGRASETQYF
TRBJ2-1 | NA | TRBD2 | TRBV27 | 14 | TGTGCCAGCAGTTTTCTGGGACTAGTTAGGGAGCAGTTCTTC | CASSFLGLVREQFF
TRBJ1-2 | NA | NA | TRBV21-1 | 12 | TGTGCCAGCAGCGGACAGGGCTATGGCTACACCTTC | CASSGQGYGYTF
TRBJ1-2 | once | NA | TRBV4-1 | 13 | TGCGCCAGCAGCCAAGTTTCAGGGGATGGCTACACCTTC | CASSQVSGDGYTF
TRBJ2-1 | NA | TRBD2 | TRBV5-1 | 16 | TGCGCCAGCAGCTTTCAGCCGGGACTCGGGGGGGATGAGCAGTTCTTC | CASSFQPGLGGDEQFF
TRBJ2-6 | NA | NA | TRBV2 | 12 | TGTGCCAGCAGTGAGGATCAGGGCGCACTGACTTTC | CASSEDQGALTF
TRBJ1-1 | NA | TRBD1 | TRBV5-1 | 14 | TGCGCCAGCAGCATCGGACAGGGAGCCACTGAAGCTTTCTTT | CASSIGQGATEAFF
TRBJ1-1 | NA | TRBD1 | TRBV19 | 14 | TGTGCCAGTAGTATAGCTAGGACAGGGGGCGACGCTTTCTTT | CASSIARTGGDAFF
TRBJ2-7 | once | NA | TRBV4-1 | 13 | TGCGCCAGCAGCCAACCAGGAACCTACGAGCAGTACTTC | CASSQPGTYEQYF
TRBJ2-6 | NA | NA | TRBV6-6 | 16 | TGTGCCAGCAGTTCCCGAACAGCCTCTGGGGCCAACGTCCTGACTTTC | CASSSRTASGANVLTF
TRBJ1-1 | NA | NA | TRBV7-9 | 15 | TGTTCCAGCAGCCGAGAACGCAGGGGAGTCACTGAAGCTTTCTTT | CSSSRERRGVTEAFF